The 22 T cell receptor beta chains given below trace back to one sample, sequenced in a study of T cells after yellow fever vaccination. Using its own MiXCR run on the 5' RACE reads, TCRdb lists one record per CDR3 protein. The profile shows about 550,000 distinct CDR3 sequences, about 19% of them singletons. The input for sequencing was PBMCs, taken 15 days after the yellow fever booster vaccination. These receptor sequences come from a man aged 25 to 45 who received the YFV17D yellow fever vaccine.

This clonotype was seen a handful of times. The chain combines TRBV3-1 with TRBJ1-2; 7 bases align to TRBD1. The CDR3 is 16 amino acids. The trim removed 4 bases at V and 6 bases at J, leaving 14 bases unmatched. Germline-derived CDR1 and CDR2 are LGHDT and YNNKEL (reference sequence). CDR3 protein: CASSPRQGAYQDGYTF. The CDR3 DNA reads TGTGCCAGCAGCCCACGACAGGGTGCATATCAGGATGGCTACACCTTC.

The rearrangement links TRBV20-1 to TRBJ2-5; TRBD1 matches 7 bases. Germline CDR1 reads DFQATT; CDR2 reads SNEGSKA (reference sequence). The CDR3 consists of 16 residues. Losses at the gene ends were 0 bases for V and 5 bases for J; bases not matched to a gene: 12. The CDR3 sequence is CSARDRKTGVRETQYF. The DNA of the CDR3 is TGCAGTGCTAGAGATCGAAAAACAGGGGTTAGGGAGACCCAGTACTTC.

The rearrangement links TRBV4-3 to TRBJ1-6; maybe TRBD1 (5 bases). The germline V gene encodes CDR1 LGHNA and CDR2 YSLEER. V was clipped by 1 base and J by 8 bases, with 15 bases between them. The CDR3 contains 16 residues. CDR3 sequence: CASSQVGTSKDSPLHF. Here the CDR3 DNA reads TGCGCCAGCAGCCAAGTCGGGACGTCAAAGGATTCACCCCTCCACTTT.

V gene TRBV25-1 combines with J gene TRBJ1-2, with D possibly TRBD1 on 5 matching bases. V was trimmed by 6 bases and J by 3 bases, leaving 17 bases between them. CDR1 is MGHDK, CDR2 SYGVNS, per germline. The CDR3 runs to 15 residues. The chain's CDR3 is CASSLTRGGDYGYTF. CDR3 DNA sequence: TGTGCCAGCAGCCTCACCCGGGGCGGTGACTATGGCTACACCTTC.

The chain joins TRBV27 to TRBJ2-1; tentative D call: TRBD1 (5 bases). Germline CDR1 MNHEY, CDR2 SMNVEV (reference sequence). Trimming removed 3 bases from V and 2 bases from J, with 14 bases in between. The CDR3 sequence is 16 residues long. This CDR3 is CASSLGLTATYNEQFF. The CDR3 DNA is TGTGCCAGCAGTTTGGGGTTGACAGCGACCTACAATGAGCAGTTCTTC.

This clonotype was counted only a few times. This chain joins TRBV15 and TRBJ2-7, with D perhaps matching TRBD1 or TRBD2 (6 bases each). V was cut by 8 bases and J by 3 bases, with 11 bases left in between. Germline CDR1 reads LNHNV; CDR2 reads YYDKDF (reference sequence). CDR3 length: 12 residues. The CDR3 is CATRGRGYEQYF. The CDR3 DNA sequence: TGTGCCACCCGGGGGCGCGGCTACGAGCAGTACTTC.

This rearrangement joins TRBV29-1 to TRBJ1-2; D remains ambiguous. V was clipped by 4 bases and J by 3 bases, with 6 bases between them. The CDR3 is 11 residues long. Germline CDR1 reads SQVTM; CDR2 reads ANQGSEA. This CDR3 reads CSVGTHYGYTF. The CDR3 DNA reads as TGCAGCGTTGGGACGCACTATGGCTACACCTTC.

This clonotype was seen more than once but under ten times. This sequence joins TRBV28 and TRBJ1-2; 8 bases fit TRBD1. This CDR3 contains 14 residues. J gave up 2 bases and V 5 bases, and 4 bases lay outside the gene matches. The germline V gene has CDR1 MDHEN and CDR2 SYDVKM. The CDR3 coding sequence is TGTGCCAGCAGTGACAGGGGAACCAACTATGGCTACACCTTC. It yields the protein CASSDRGTNYGYTF.

This clonotype came up a few times. V usage is TRBV7-9 and J usage is TRBJ2-3, with D maybe TRBD2 (5 bases). V gave up 1 base and J gave up 8 bases, with 13 bases separating them. The germline gives CDR1 SEHNR, CDR2 FQNEAQ (reference sequence). This CDR3 spans 14 amino acids. CDR3 DNA sequence: TGTGCCAGCAGCTTAGAGGGCGGGCACCTTACGCAGTATTTT. The encoded protein is CASSLEGGHLTQYF.

The V and J genes are TRBV6-2 or TRBV6-3 and TRBJ2-3, with D perhaps TRBD1 (6 bases). The CDR3 is made up of 16 amino acids. Trimming removed 5 bases at V and 2 bases at J, with 17 bases between. CDR1 is MNHEY and CDR2 is SVGEGT in the germline V gene. The CDR3 region is CASSRPGRGYTDTQYF. CDR3 coding DNA: TGTGCCAGCAGTCGCCCAGGCAGGGGATACACAGATACGCAGTATTTT.

The chain links TRBV7-9 to TRBJ2-1, with 8 positions matching TRBD1. In germline, CDR1 is SEHNR, CDR2 FQNEAQ (reference sequence). This CDR3 has 11 amino acids. V trimming: 5 bases; J trimming: 14 bases; junction bases outside the gene matches: 5. The CDR3 loop is CASSPDRAEFF. CDR3 DNA: TGTGCCAGCAGCCCGGACAGGGCTGAGTTCTTC.

This clonotype was picked up a small number of times. J is TRBJ2-7 and V is TRBV5-6; 7 bases line up with TRBD2. V gave up 2 bases and J gave up 4 bases; unmatched junction bases: 3. Germline CDR1 SGHDT, CDR2 YYEEEE. The CDR3 is made up of 13 amino acids. DNA for the CDR3: TGTGCCAGCAGCTTCCTAGCGGCTTACGAGCAGTACTTC. Protein: CASSFLAAYEQYF.

The chain couples TRBV6-5 to TRBJ2-7; a weak D match, TRBD2 (5 bases). Between the trimmed V and J ends, which lost 2 bases and 4 bases, there was a span of 12 bases. Per germline, CDR1 MNHEY and CDR2 SVGAGI. This CDR3 is 14 amino acids long. The chain's CDR3 is CASSYPGREYEQYF. CDR3 bases: TGTGCCAGCAGTTACCCGGGAAGAGAATACGAGCAGTACTTC.

This chain connects TRBV12-3 or TRBV12-4 to TRBJ2-1; D may be TRBD1 or TRBD2 (5 bases each). The CDR3 contains 15 residues. Trimming left V 6 bases short and J 3 bases short, with 15 bases between. For the CDR3, the DNA is TGTGCCAGCAGCCCAGAGGGGCGGATCTACAATGAGCAGTTCTTC. Translating it yields CASSPEGRIYNEQFF.

This clonotype was seen a few times. The rearrangement joins TRBV29-1 to TRBJ1-2, with D possibly matching TRBD1 (5 bases). CDR1 is SQVTM and CDR2 is ANQGSEA in the germline V gene. CDR3 length: 10 amino acids. V shed 4 bases and J shed 7 bases, with 7 bases lying between them. CDR3 nucleotide sequence: TGCAGCGTTGGGGACGGTGGCTACACCTTC. Protein: CSVGDGGYTF.

This clonotype appeared a few times. The chain uses TRBV4-3 and TRBJ2-7; 10 bases are shared with TRBD2. Germline V CDR1 and CDR2: LGHNA, YSLEER. V shed 3 bases, J shed 0 bases, and the junction held 5 bases outside the gene matches. CDR3 length equals 16 residues. CDR3 loop: CASSQALAGFSYEQYF. The CDR3 DNA reads as TGCGCCAGCAGCCAGGCACTAGCGGGGTTCTCCTACGAGCAGTACTTC.

Only a few counts were recorded for this clonotype. V is TRBV28 and J is TRBJ1-5; D uncertain. CDR3 length: 15 residues. V was pared by 5 bases and J by 2 bases, with 13 bases between. Germline loops: CDR1 MDHEN, CDR2 SYDVKM. CDR3 residues: CASSPPSFGNQPQHF. CDR3 nucleotide sequence: TGTGCCAGCAGTCCCCCAAGTTTCGGCAATCAGCCCCAGCATTTT.

The chain recombines TRBV7-2 with TRBJ1-3; no definite D call. Germline V gene sequence: CDR1 SGHTA, CDR2 FQGNSA. The CDR3 runs 16 residues. Trimming left V 1 base short and J 0 bases short, with 10 bases between. The CDR3 is CASSLGARNSGNTIYF. CDR3 nucleotide sequence: TGTGCCAGCAGCTTAGGGGCACGGAACTCTGGAAACACCATATATTTT. The full variable domain, in which reference TRBV7-2 and TRBJ1-3 provide the parts outside the CDR3, is GAGVSQSPSNKVTEKGKDVELRCDPISGHTALYWYRQSLGQGLEFLIYFQGNSAPDKSGLPSDRFSAERTGGSVSTLTIQRTQQEDSAVYLCASSLGARNSGNTIYFGEGSWLTVV.

The gene calls are TRBV5-1 and TRBJ2-5; 7 bases fit TRBD1. CDR3 size: 16 residues. The V and J ends lost 2 bases and 1 base, in that order; junction bases with no gene match: 8. CDR1 is SGHRS and CDR2 is YFSETQ in the germline V gene. CDR3 sequence reads: CASSFGQATFQETQYF. The CDR3 DNA reads as TGCGCCAGCAGCTTCGGACAGGCCACCTTCCAAGAGACCCAGTACTTC.

This clonotype has more than one count but fewer than ten. The chain links TRBV7-2 to TRBJ2-4; weak D call: TRBD1 (7 bases). The CDR3 is made up of 16 amino acids. V was cut by 1 base and J by 5 bases, with 15 bases left in between. Germline lookup yields CDR1 SGHTA and CDR2 FQGNSA. This CDR3 is CASSLGRGREENIQYF. In nucleotides, the CDR3 is TGTGCCAGCAGCTTAGGGAGGGGGCGCGAGGAAAACATTCAGTACTTC.

The gene calls are TRBV7-2 and TRBJ2-1, with unresolved D. V was cut by 5 bases and J by 7 bases, with 9 bases left in between. This CDR3 is built from 12 residues. Germline CDR1 reads SGHTA; CDR2 reads FQGNSA. For the CDR3, the DNA is TGTGCCAGCAGCCAGACCTGGAATGAGCAGTTCTTC. Translating it yields CASSQTWNEQFF.

The genes are TRBV3-1 and TRBJ2-2; D gene unclear. The germline gives CDR1 LGHDT, CDR2 YNNKEL (reference sequence). V gave up 0 bases and J gave up 6 bases, with 8 bases separating them. The CDR3 covers 14 residues. This chain's CDR3 is CASSQEWAAGELFF. The CDR3 nucleotides are TGTGCCAGCAGCCAAGAGTGGGCGGCCGGGGAGCTGTTTTTT.